Listed below are T cell receptor beta chains from one sample, sequenced in a study of T cells in Graves' hyperthyroidism and ophthalmopathy. TCRdb redid the calling of the multiplex PCR reads with MiXCR, one entry per CDR3 protein. Of around 370,000 distinct CDR3 sequences listed, approximately 17% are singletons. The specimen sequenced was blood. The receptors come from a man between 18 and 35 years old with Graves' ophthalmopathy. Both conserved end residues are part of each CDR3. D genes are given only for firm matches. Clone size, where shown, is once, few, many, or a class for clones that have expanded.

clone_size,d_call,v_call,j_call,cdr3_nt,cdr3_aa
once,TRBD2,TRBV7-9,TRBJ2-1,TGTGCCAGCAGTCGGGACTCTAGCGGGGGGCCGATCAATGAGCAGTTCTTC,CASSRDSSGGPINEQFF
few,.,TRBV19,TRBJ2-7,TGTGCCAGTAGTATCCGCTACGGTTTTAGCTCCTACGAGCAGTACTTC,CASSIRYGFSSYEQYF
few,.,TRBV27,TRBJ2-5,TGTGCCAGCAGCGACCGGACAGCACAAGAGACCCAGTACTTC,CASSDRTAQETQYF
many,.,TRBV11-2,TRBJ1-3,TGTGCCAGCAGCTTAGGGTACTCTGGAAACACCATATATTTT,CASSLGYSGNTIYF
.,TRBD2,TRBV10-3,TRBJ2-7,TGTGCCATCCGGACTAGCGGGGGAGTCTACGAGCAGTACTTC,CAIRTSGGVYEQYF
.,.,TRBV5-1,TRBJ2-5,TGTGCCAGCAGCTATAAGGGGATGTGGGACCAAGAGACCCAGTACTTC,CASSYKGMWDQETQYF
many,.,TRBV24-1,TRBJ2-3,TGTGCCACCAGTGCCCCTCATCCGTCTAGCACAGATACGCAGTATTTT,CATSAPHPSSTDTQYF
many,.,TRBV11-2,TRBJ1-2,TGTGCCAGCACCAATAGAGGGATTCATGGCTACACCTTC,CASTNRGIHGYTF
.,.,TRBV19,TRBJ1-2,TGTGCCAGTAGTGCGGACAGAAAGGTGATGAACACCTTC,CASSADRKVMNTF
few,.,TRBV7-2,TRBJ1-2,TGTGCCAGCAGCAAACTGACAGACAACTATGGCTACACCTTC,CASSKLTDNYGYTF
many,.,TRBV20-1,TRBJ1-2,TGCAGTGCTAGAGAGACAGGCCTAACCAACTATGGCTACACCTTC,CSARETGLTNYGYTF
.,.,TRBV6-5,TRBJ2-1,TGTGCCAGCAGTTACGACCGAGGGAACAATGAGCAGTTCTTC,CASSYDRGNNEQFF
few,.,TRBV11-2,TRBJ2-5,TGTGCCAGCAGCTTAGTTTTTGCGAACCAAGAGGCCCAGTACTTC,CASSLVFANQEAQYF
.,.,TRBV7-9,TRBJ2-1,TGTGCCAGCAGCTCGCAGTTCTTC,CASSSQFF
.,.,TRBV12-3/TRBV12-4,TRBJ2-3,TGTGCCAGCAGTATAAGGGGTTGGGTCCCTAGCACAGATACGCAGTATTTT,CASSIRGWVPSTDTQYF
.,TRBD2,TRBV6-1,TRBJ2-5,TGTGCCAGCAGCCAACTAGCGGGGACGGGGGAGACCCAGTACTTC,CASSQLAGTGETQYF
.,.,TRBV13,TRBJ2-7,TGTGCCAGCAGCTTAAGTGAAGGGGCCCACTCCTACGAGCAGTACTTC,CASSLSEGAHSYEQYF
once,.,TRBV27,TRBJ2-7,TGTGCCAGCAGCGCGGACGGAATACACTACGGGCAGTACTTC,CASSADGIHYGQYF
.,.,TRBV10-3,TRBJ1-2,TGTGCCTACTTTTCCGGAGTCGGGTATGGCTACACCTTC,CAYFSGVGYGYTF
.,.,TRBV5-1,TRBJ1-4,TGCGCCAGCAGCTTGGCCGGGCAGGCTGGAGAAAAACTGTTTTTT,CASSLAGQAGEKLFF
many,.,TRBV2,TRBJ2-2,TGTGCCACTAAGACAGCCTACAGTAACACCGGGGAGCTGTTTTTT,CATKTAYSNTGELFF
.,.,TRBV9,TRBJ1-3,TGTGCCAGCAGCGGACAGGAGAACACCATATATTTT,CASSGQENTIYF
many,TRBD2,TRBV5-1,TRBJ2-7,TGCGCCAGCAGCGTTCTGTTAGCGGGGGGGCCCTACGAGCAGTACTTC,CASSVLLAGGPYEQYF
many,TRBD1,TRBV6-1,TRBJ1-1,TGTGCCAGCAGAGAACTACGGACAGGGGCCGGGCACACTGAAGCTTTCTTT,CASRELRTGAGHTEAFF
few,TRBD2,TRBV18,TRBJ2-7,TGTGCCAGCTCACCACTAGGCGGGGGGAACTCCTACGAGCAGTACTTC,CASSPLGGGNSYEQYF
many,.,TRBV7-9,TRBJ1-2,TGTGCCAGCAGCTTCCTCAACGGGGAAGGTGGCTACACCTTC,CASSFLNGEGGYTF
few,.,TRBV5-6,TRBJ2-7,TGTGCCAGCAGCCCCGACAGGCCTCCCTACGAGCAGTACTTC,CASSPDRPPYEQYF
.,.,TRBV13,TRBJ1-3,TGTGCCAGCAGCTTTCCCTCGGAGGTAATTGACAGCTCTGGAAACACCATATATTTT,CASSFPSEVIDSSGNTIYF
many,.,TRBV7-2,TRBJ1-2,TGTGCCAGCAGCCCCGAACGCGAGTCGGGCGGCTACACCTTC,CASSPERESGGYTF
many,TRBD2,TRBV5-1,TRBJ2-2,TGCGCCAGCAGCTTGGTAGTAGCGGGGACCGGGGAGCTGTTTTTT,CASSLVVAGTGELFF
many,.,TRBV3-1,TRBJ1-1,TGTGCCAGCAGCCAAGATCAGGCAGGTGCCCGCGGAGCTTTCTTT,CASSQDQAGARGAFF
.,.,TRBV2,TRBJ2-5,TGTGCCAGCAGGACCCGGGACGTAACGAAAGAGACCCAGTACTTC,CASRTRDVTKETQYF
few,TRBD1,TRBV27,TRBJ2-1,TGTGCCAGCAAGCAGGGGGCCCTTCTGAATGAGCAGTTCTTC,CASKQGALLNEQFF
few,.,TRBV20-1,TRBJ2-3,TGCAGTGCCCGGGGAGTGGATACGCAGTATTTT,CSARGVDTQYF
many,TRBD2,TRBV6-2/TRBV6-3,TRBJ2-3,TGTGCCAGCAGTTACTCAGAACTCCTAGCGGGGGACTATACGCAGTATTTT,CASSYSELLAGDYTQYF
.,.,TRBV20-1,TRBJ1-1,TGCAGTGTTCTCCGGGCGGCGAACACTGAAGCTTTCTTT,CSVLRAANTEAFF
few,.,TRBV7-9,TRBJ1-2,TGTGCCAGCAGCCCGCTGGGGGGGGCTGGTGGCTACACCTTC,CASSPLGGAGGYTF
.,TRBD1,TRBV5-1,TRBJ1-1,TGCGCCAGCAGCAGGGACAGGGAGGCAACTGAAGCTTTCTTT,CASSRDREATEAFF
many,.,TRBV20-1,TRBJ2-1,TGCAGCGCTCTCCCCTACAATGAGCAGTTCTTC,CSALPYNEQFF
many,.,TRBV7-6,TRBJ1-2,TGTGCCAGCAGCCCCGAGCCAGATCGTGGCTACACCTTC,CASSPEPDRGYTF
many,TRBD1,TRBV2,TRBJ2-3,TGTGCCAGCAGCCTCCGGGACAGGGCCTTCACAGATACGCAGTATTTT,CASSLRDRAFTDTQYF
.,.,TRBV19,TRBJ1-5,TGTGCCACCACCGGGACGGGGTATAGCAATCAGCCCCAGCATTTT,CATTGTGYSNQPQHF
.,.,TRBV29-1,TRBJ2-3,TGCAGCGTTAGATGGACAGCTAGCACAGATACGCAGTATTTT,CSVRWTASTDTQYF
.,.,TRBV5-8,TRBJ1-1,TGTGCCAGCAGCCCTGCGGGGCCCGACACTGAAGCTTTCTTT,CASSPAGPDTEAFF
.,.,TRBV10-2,TRBJ2-5,TGCGCCAGCAGAATAGGGCAGAACCAAGAGACCCAGTACTTC,CASRIGQNQETQYF
many,.,TRBV11-2,TRBJ2-5,TGTGCCAGCAGCTTAATGACGGCCCAGGGGACCCAGTACTTC,CASSLMTAQGTQYF
many,.,TRBV5-1,TRBJ2-1,TGCGCCAGCAGCTCCTACAGGGATCGAGAGCAGTTCTTC,CASSSYRDREQFF
many,.,TRBV27,TRBJ2-7,TGTGCCAGCAGTTACATCAGGGGGGGCTCCTACGAGCAGTACTTC,CASSYIRGGSYEQYF
.,.,TRBV14,TRBJ1-1,TGTGCCAGCAGCACAGCTCTTCCAAGCACTGAAGCTTTCTTT,CASSTALPSTEAFF
.,TRBD1,TRBV27,TRBJ2-2,TGTGCCAGCTCTCTTGATGGGGACAGGAACACCGGGGAGCTGTTTTTT,CASSLDGDRNTGELFF
many,.,TRBV3-1,TRBJ1-2,TGTGCCAGCAGCCAAGGGACAGCAAACCCGGCACATGGCTACACCTTC,CASSQGTANPAHGYTF
many,.,TRBV12-3/TRBV12-4,TRBJ1-5,TGTGCCAGCAGTCGGACAGTCCTCCAGCCCCAGCATTTT,CASSRTVLQPQHF
few,TRBD2,TRBV7-3,TRBJ2-1,TGTGCCAGCAGCTTAACGCCAGCGGGGGTCAATGAGCAGTTCTTC,CASSLTPAGVNEQFF
many,.,TRBV2,TRBJ2-5,TGTGCCAGCAGTGAAGTTGAGGGGCTAAGGACCCAGTACTTC,CASSEVEGLRTQYF
many,TRBD2,TRBV2,TRBJ2-5,TGTGCCAGCAGTGACGGGGGGAAGACCCAGTACTTC,CASSDGGKTQYF
.,.,TRBV2,TRBJ1-2,TGTGCCAGCAGTGCAGACCTTAACTATGGCTACACCTTC,CASSADLNYGYTF
few,TRBD1,TRBV6-1,TRBJ2-2,TGTGCCAGCAGTGAATTCGCAGGGGGTAACACCGGGGAGCTGTTTTTT,CASSEFAGGNTGELFF
few,TRBD1,TRBV6-1,TRBJ2-1,TGTGCCAGCATAGCGCCAGGGAACAGGGGCTACAATGAGCAGTTCTTC,CASIAPGNRGYNEQFF
many,.,TRBV3-1,TRBJ2-3,TGTGCCAGCAGCCGCGCAGGGGCAGATACGCAGTATTTT,CASSRAGADTQYF